One and the same sample provided the 5 T cell receptor beta chains below, sequenced in a study of blood T cell repertoires in COVID-19. Sequenced by immunoSEQ multiplex PCR; TCRdb stores in-frame clones only, minus some. The sample lists 250,000 or so clones; under 85% were seen once. What was sequenced was peripheral blood. The receptors were gathered from a man aged 30 to 39 who had recovered from COVID-19.

The chain links TRBV19 to TRBJ1-1; no clear D. Germline loops: CDR1 LNHDA, CDR2 SQIVND (reference sequence). This CDR3 region has 12 residues. Trimming pared 4 bases from V and 2 bases from J, leaving 5 bases between. The CDR3 protein is CASSTVNTEAFF. In DNA, the CDR3 is TGTGCCAGTAGTACGGTAAACACTGAAGCTTTCTTT.

The V and J genes are TRBV7-8 and TRBJ1-5, with 7 bases identical to TRBD1. Germline loops: CDR1 SGHVS, CDR2 FQNEAQ. V shed 5 bases and J 2 bases; nucleotides not matched to a gene: 6. The CDR3 loop spans 15 amino acids. CDR3 protein: CASSGGGGGNQPQHF. DNA of the CDR3: TGTGCCAGCAGCGGAGGGGGCGGGGGCAATCAGCCCCAGCATTTT.

Comments on this clone: Other DNA sequences in the same sample also yield this CDR3. V gene TRBV5-1 combines with J gene TRBJ2-5; 7 bases align to TRBD1. Germline-derived CDR1 and CDR2 are SGHRS and YFSETQ. The trim removed 4 bases at V and 3 bases at J, leaving 3 bases unmatched. The CDR3 consists of 13 residues. Written as DNA, the CDR3 is TGCGCCAGCAGCCTGGGACAGAAAGAGACCCAGTACTTC. It codes for CASSLGQKETQYF.

This clone showed up just a few times. The gene calls are TRBV4-2 and TRBJ2-3; 8 nucleotides match TRBD2. Germline V lookup: CDR1 LGHNA, CDR2 YNFKEQ. With V trimmed by 6 bases and J by 2 bases, 10 bases remained unmatched. The CDR3 consists of 16 residues. The CDR3 nucleotides read TGTGCCAGCAGGTCCACTAGCGGATCCTACACAGATACGCAGTATTTT. Translating it yields CASRSTSGSYTDTQYF.

The J gene is TRBJ1-5, the V gene TRBV6-5; 7 bases match TRBD1. With 5 bases clipped from V and 5 bases from J, the junction kept 6 bases outside the gene matches. The CDR3 loop spans 14 amino acids. Germline V CDR1 and CDR2: MNHEY, SVGAGI. The CDR3: CASSNGQDHQPQHF. As DNA, the CDR3 is TGTGCCAGCAGTAATGGACAGGATCATCAGCCCCAGCATTTT.